Listed below are T cell receptor beta chains from one sample, sequenced in a study of CD8+ T cells in alopecia areata. TCRdb keeps only in-frame clones here, not all; method: immunoSEQ multiplex PCR. The data hold around 150,000 clones, with 62% observed a single time. Material for sequencing was CD8+ T cells sorted from blood. The receptors derive from a human donor in good health. The conserved cysteine and the conserved F or W are not part of the CDR3 here. The order of the fields is CDR3 protein, D gene, J gene, clone size, V gene. D genes are given only for firm matches. Size tells how often a clone was seen (once, few, many) or the class of an expanded clone, and some rows leave it out.

CDR3aa: ASSLAGVGYEQY; d_gene: -; j_gene: TRBJ2-7; abundance: -; v_gene: TRBV5-1
CDR3aa: ASSMGQVERETQY; d_gene: TRBD1; j_gene: TRBJ2-5; abundance: -; v_gene: TRBV7-8
CDR3aa: ASSSPSSHPYEQY; d_gene: -; j_gene: TRBJ2-7; abundance: -; v_gene: TRBV7-9
CDR3aa: ASSLRGDAEAF; d_gene: -; j_gene: TRBJ1-1; abundance: once; v_gene: TRBV13
CDR3aa: AISETSSSYEQY; d_gene: -; j_gene: TRBJ2-7; abundance: few; v_gene: TRBV10-3
CDR3aa: SALTGIYGYT; d_gene: -; j_gene: TRBJ1-2; abundance: -; v_gene: TRBV29-1
CDR3aa: ASSPWGDTEAF; d_gene: -; j_gene: TRBJ1-1; abundance: -; v_gene: TRBV7-9
CDR3aa: ASSSGANVLT; d_gene: -; j_gene: TRBJ2-6; abundance: -; v_gene: TRBV5-4
CDR3aa: SVDDTLTQY; d_gene: -; j_gene: TRBJ2-3; abundance: few; v_gene: TRBV29-1
CDR3aa: ASSEGGHLGWETQY; d_gene: -; j_gene: TRBJ2-5; abundance: -; v_gene: TRBV6-1
CDR3aa: SAATGGSYGYT; d_gene: TRBD1; j_gene: TRBJ1-2; abundance: -; v_gene: TRBV29-1
CDR3aa: ASSRTSGGHTDTQY; d_gene: TRBD2; j_gene: TRBJ2-3; abundance: -; v_gene: TRBV4-2
CDR3aa: ASSLSGTIYEQY; d_gene: TRBD2; j_gene: TRBJ2-7; abundance: -; v_gene: TRBV27
CDR3aa: ATSRGTGNTGELF; d_gene: TRBD1; j_gene: TRBJ2-2; abundance: once; v_gene: TRBV15
CDR3aa: ASSRGQGGETQY; d_gene: TRBD1; j_gene: TRBJ2-5; abundance: -; v_gene: TRBV4-1
CDR3aa: ASSASTAYEQY; d_gene: -; j_gene: TRBJ2-7; abundance: few; v_gene: TRBV11-2
CDR3aa: ASSPYSGSGTGELF; d_gene: TRBD2; j_gene: TRBJ2-2; abundance: -; v_gene: TRBV9
CDR3aa: ASSLTGARRDKF; d_gene: -; j_gene: TRBJ2-1; abundance: medium-sized; v_gene: TRBV7-9
CDR3aa: ASSFRGDEQY; d_gene: -; j_gene: TRBJ2-7; abundance: -; v_gene: TRBV7-9
CDR3aa: ATSSGTGANVLT; d_gene: -; j_gene: TRBJ2-6; abundance: -; v_gene: TRBV15
CDR3aa: ASSLYSGKLF; d_gene: -; j_gene: TRBJ1-4; abundance: -; v_gene: TRBV5-6
CDR3aa: ASSFVNGDTQY; d_gene: -; j_gene: TRBJ2-3; abundance: -; v_gene: TRBV5-4
CDR3aa: ASSQWPGLSYGYT; d_gene: -; j_gene: TRBJ1-2; abundance: -; v_gene: TRBV4-1
CDR3aa: ASSLTSGSSDTQY; d_gene: TRBD2; j_gene: TRBJ2-3; abundance: -; v_gene: TRBV7-6
CDR3aa: ASSDGDRDTGELF; d_gene: TRBD1; j_gene: TRBJ2-2; abundance: -; v_gene: TRBV13
CDR3aa: ASSEDVRGGLNTEAF; d_gene: -; j_gene: TRBJ1-1; abundance: -; v_gene: TRBV7-9
CDR3aa: SVAAGNTEAF; d_gene: -; j_gene: TRBJ1-1; abundance: -; v_gene: TRBV29-1
CDR3aa: SEATGTGELF; d_gene: -; j_gene: TRBJ2-2; abundance: -; v_gene: TRBV29-1
CDR3aa: ASGPSDYEQY; d_gene: -; j_gene: TRBJ2-7; abundance: few; v_gene: TRBV2
CDR3aa: ASSRTSGSDTQY; d_gene: TRBD2; j_gene: TRBJ2-3; abundance: -; v_gene: TRBV25-1
CDR3aa: ASRGSSYEQY; d_gene: -; j_gene: TRBJ2-7; abundance: -; v_gene: TRBV5-6
CDR3aa: ASSQDWGEQY; d_gene: -; j_gene: TRBJ2-7; abundance: few; v_gene: TRBV4-1
CDR3aa: ASSPHGSSNQPQH; d_gene: -; j_gene: TRBJ1-5; abundance: few; v_gene: TRBV4-1
CDR3aa: ASSSRSSGVNEQF; d_gene: TRBD2; j_gene: TRBJ2-1; abundance: once; v_gene: TRBV9
CDR3aa: ASSLARENTEAF; d_gene: -; j_gene: TRBJ1-1; abundance: -; v_gene: TRBV5-1
CDR3aa: AWLLAGGYEQY; d_gene: TRBD2; j_gene: TRBJ2-7; abundance: -; v_gene: TRBV30
CDR3aa: ASSSPLARDTEAF; d_gene: -; j_gene: TRBJ1-1; abundance: -; v_gene: TRBV25-1
CDR3aa: ASTTGASRSHEQY; d_gene: -; j_gene: TRBJ2-7; abundance: -; v_gene: TRBV7-2
CDR3aa: ASKGGIYNEQF; d_gene: -; j_gene: TRBJ2-1; abundance: -; v_gene: TRBV27
CDR3aa: ASSSQAGELF; d_gene: -; j_gene: TRBJ2-2; abundance: -; v_gene: TRBV6-4
CDR3aa: ASSQGTGREQY; d_gene: TRBD1; j_gene: TRBJ2-7; abundance: medium-sized; v_gene: TRBV4-1
CDR3aa: ASSQGRGLAAPDTQY; d_gene: TRBD2; j_gene: TRBJ2-3; abundance: -; v_gene: TRBV4-1
CDR3aa: AWSGVTSDYNEQF; d_gene: -; j_gene: TRBJ2-1; abundance: -; v_gene: TRBV30
CDR3aa: SVGGRGLTDTQY; d_gene: TRBD1; j_gene: TRBJ2-3; abundance: few; v_gene: TRBV29-1
CDR3aa: ASSLSGGPNNEQF; d_gene: -; j_gene: TRBJ2-1; abundance: few; v_gene: TRBV27
CDR3aa: ASSLKGSNQPQH; d_gene: -; j_gene: TRBJ1-5; abundance: medium-sized; v_gene: TRBV7-9